This TCR beta chain was profiled in a study of CD8 T cells in ankylosing spondylitis. MiXCR, applied by TCRdb to the 5' RACE reads, yields one record per CDR3 protein. The table shows fewer than 400,000 distinct CDR3 sequences, with approximately 15% occurring only once. CDR3 length equals 13 residues. Germline V lookup: CDR1 SGHDT, CDR2 YYEEEE. Trimming removed 3 bases at V and 6 bases at J, with 12 bases between. As to this clonotype: What it recognizes is unknown.

The study, taken as a whole, reports: Enrichment of disease-linked clones was reportedly significant in matched ankylosing spondylitis synovial fluid. Within ankylosing spondylitis blood, a TCR beta motif made up of fewer than ten highly homologous variants appeared to be characteristic.

This sequence originates from a male donor with ankylosing spondylitis or in good health (not recorded which). Source material: blood, either unsorted or a sorted T cell fraction (not recorded which). V usage is TRBV5-6 and J usage is TRBJ1-1; weak D call: TRBD1 (6 bases). This CDR3 is CASSSKGGAEAFF. The CDR3 DNA sequence: TGTGCCAGCAGCTCAAAGGGGGGGGCTGAAGCTTTCTTT.